Below, 20 T cell receptor beta chains from the same sample are listed, as sequenced in a study of long-term antiretroviral therapy in people with HIV. Survey-level resolution applied to immunoSEQ assay v3.0. Data came from immunoSEQ multiplex PCR; TCRdb stores just in-frame clones and leaves some out. The sample yields about 23,000 clones, around nine tenths seen once. The specimen was unsorted PBMCs, collected 0.6 years after starting antiretroviral therapy. These receptors all stem from a man aged 55 to 70 with HIV.

The chain has TRBV10-1 and TRBJ2-2, with TRBD2 as a possible D gene (6 bases). Germline lookup yields CDR1 WNHNN and CDR2 SYGVQD (reference sequence). This CDR3 spans 15 amino acids. The V end lost 4 bases, the J end lost 2 bases, and 11 bases lay between the germline ends. This CDR3 reads CASSVGRDNTGELFF. In nucleotides, the CDR3 is TGCGCCAGCAGTGTAGGGCGGGACAACACCGGGGAGCTGTTTTTT.

V is TRBV25-1 and J is TRBJ2-1; D assignment may be TRBD1 or TRBD2 (5 bases each). This CDR3 region has 16 residues. Germline loops: CDR1 MGHDK, CDR2 SYGVNS. V lost 1 base, J lost 5 bases, and 15 bases lay in between. This CDR3 is CASSEWGSPRDNEQFF. As DNA, the CDR3 is TGTGCCAGCAGTGAATGGGGGTCTCCGAGGGACAATGAGCAGTTCTTC. The whole variable domain, remainder taken from reference TRBV25-1 and TRBJ2-1, is EADIYQTPRYLVIGTGKKITLECSQTMGHDKMYWYQQDPGMELHLIHYSYGVNSTEKGDLSSESTVSRIRTEHFPLTLESARPSHTSQYLCASSEWGSPRDNEQFFGPGTRLTVL.

This clone came up once. The genes are TRBV6-1 and TRBJ2-5, with D maybe TRBD2 (6 bases). The germline V and J ends were trimmed by 6 bases and 3 bases, with 14 bases remaining between them. In germline, CDR1 is MNHNS, CDR2 SASEGT. There are 14 residues in the CDR3. The CDR3 loop reads CASRAGSSKETQYF. The DNA of the CDR3 is TGTGCCAGCAGGGCGGGGAGTAGTAAAGAGACCCAGTACTTC.

The chain employs TRBV6-5 and TRBJ2-5; 7 positions agree with TRBD2. The CDR3 length is 16 residues. Trimming at V came to 0 bases and at J to 5 bases, leaving 9 bases not matched to a gene. Per the germline V gene, CDR1 is MNHEY and CDR2 is SVGAGI. The CDR3 sequence is CASSYSRLADEETQYF. CDR3 sequence (DNA): TGTGCCAGCAGTTACTCGAGGCTAGCGGATGAGGAGACCCAGTACTTC.

This chain uses TRBV5-1 with TRBJ2-7; 11 bases map to TRBD1. This CDR3 spans 15 amino acids. Germline CDR1 and CDR2: SGHRS and YFSETQ. After removal of 4 bases from V and 5 bases from J, the junction contained 8 bases not matched to a gene. CDR3 sequence: CASSPMGQGGHEQYF. The CDR3 DNA sequence: TGCGCCAGCAGCCCGATGGGACAGGGGGGCCACGAGCAGTACTTC.

This clone was counted only a few times. The chain carries TRBV7-3 and TRBJ2-2, with D possibly matching TRBD2 (6 bases). The V and J ends lost 5 bases and 6 bases respectively, with 25 bases between them. This CDR3 is 18 amino acids long. Germline V gene data show CDR1 as SGHTA and CDR2 as FQGTGA. CDR3 DNA sequence: TGTGCCAGCAGCCGTCAGTGGGGAGGCGTGGGTTCCGCCGGGGAGCTGTTTTTT. Protein sequence: CASSRQWGGVGSAGELFF.

V is TRBV2 and J is TRBJ2-1, with 7 nucleotides matching TRBD2. In germline, CDR1 is SNHLY, CDR2 FYNNEI. This CDR3 has 11 amino acids. The V segment lost 6 bases and the J segment 10 bases; nucleotides outside the gene matches: 3. The CDR3 DNA is TGTGCCAGCAGGGGACTACGGGAGCAGTTCTTC. Protein: CASRGLREQFF.

The chain uses TRBV19 and TRBJ2-1; 10 bases align to TRBD1. V was pared by 4 bases and J by 8 bases, with 11 bases of the junction left unmatched. CDR3 length equals 16 residues. Germline values: CDR1 LNHDA, CDR2 SQIVND (reference sequence). The CDR3 DNA reads TGTGCCAGTAGTACCGCAGGGACAGGGGATGACGATGAGCAGTTCTTC. As protein: CASSTAGTGDDDEQFF.

The genes are TRBV9 and TRBJ2-5; maybe TRBD1 (5 bases). Germline loops: CDR1 SGDLS, CDR2 YYNGEE. The CDR3 spans 14 residues. The V gene lost 4 bases and the J gene lost 5 bases, with 15 bases spanning the gap. CDR3 region: CASSSGPRRETQYF. The CDR3 DNA sequence: TGTGCCAGCAGCTCAGGGCCGCGGCGGGAGACCCAGTACTTC.

The V call is TRBV6-5, the J call TRBJ2-7; no firm D call. Germline loops: CDR1 MNHEY, CDR2 SVGAGI. The CDR3 loop spans 13 amino acids. V was pared by 7 bases and J by 6 bases, with 16 bases between. This CDR3 reads CASKKGSLGEQYF. For the CDR3, the DNA is TGTGCCAGCAAAAAGGGAAGTTTGGGCGAGCAGTACTTC.

The chain has TRBV27 and TRBJ1-3; D might be TRBD1 (5 bases). Germline CDR1 and CDR2: MNHEY and SMNVEV (reference sequence). The CDR3 covers 15 residues. The V end lost 2 bases, the J end lost 4 bases, and 12 bases lay between the germline ends. CDR3 sequence reads: CASSLSRVEGNTIYF. The CDR3 DNA reads TGTGCCAGCAGTTTAAGCAGGGTGGAAGGAAACACCATATATTTT.

The rearrangement links TRBV5-4 to TRBJ2-3; 9 nucleotides agree with TRBD1. The V gene's germline CDR1 is SGHNT and CDR2 YYREEE (reference sequence). CDR3 size: 20 residues. Trimming at V came to 6 bases and at J to 4 bases, leaving 24 bases not matched to a gene. CDR3 nucleotides: TGTGCCAGCACAAGGGTAAGAGGGACAGGGTTCCTCCCTACACCAGATACGCAGTATTTT. The encoded protein is CASTRVRGTGFLPTPDTQYF.

This clone has a handful of counts. This chain's CDR3 is CAWRAGTPTSGNTIYF. CDR3 bases: TGTGCCTGGAGGGCAGGGACCCCCACTTCTGGAAACACCATATATTTT. The chain has TRBV30 and TRBJ1-3; D is possibly TRBD1 (5 bases). This CDR3 has 16 residues. With 3 bases removed from V and 1 base from J, the gap between germline ends came to 16 bases. Germline V gene lookup returns CDR1 GTSNPN and CDR2 SVGIG (reference sequence).

The genes are TRBV12-5 and TRBJ1-2, with D unclear. The CDR3 consists of 16 residues. Deletions cut 3 bases from V and 5 bases from J, with 19 bases between. The germline V gene encodes CDR1 LGHNT and CDR2 FRNRAP. For the CDR3, the DNA is TGTGCTAGTGGTTTCGGAGGGTTTGAATGGTTTTATGGCTACACCTTC. As protein: CASGFGGFEWFYGYTF. The full variable domain, in which reference TRBV12-5 and TRBJ1-2 provide the parts outside the CDR3, is DARVTQTPRHKVTEMGQEVTMRCQPILGHNTVFWYRQTMMQGLELLAYFRNRAPLDDSGMPKDRFSAEMPDATLATLKIQPSEPRDSAVYFCASGFGGFEWFYGYTFGSGTRLTVV.

J is TRBJ2-1 and V is TRBV27, with D perhaps TRBD2 (6 bases). Germline V gene sequence: CDR1 MNHEY, CDR2 SMNVEV (reference sequence). Trimming stripped 3 bases from V and 2 bases from J, with 8 bases between. The CDR3 is made up of 14 amino acids. CDR3 coding DNA: TGTGCCAGCAGTTTGCAGCGGGCCTACAATGAGCAGTTCTTC. Amino acids: CASSLQRAYNEQFF.

This chain links TRBV19 with TRBJ1-1; 8 positions match TRBD1. V shed 7 bases, J shed 1 base, and the junction held 5 bases outside the gene matches. CDR3 length: 14 residues. The germline CDR1 and CDR2 sequences are LNHDA and SQIVND (reference sequence). CDR3 protein: CASNPQGANTEAFF. The CDR3 DNA is TGTGCCAGTAACCCTCAGGGGGCGAACACTGAAGCTTTCTTT. Together with reference TRBV19 and TRBJ1-1, the CDR3 gives the full variable domain: DGGITQSPKYLFRKEGQNVTLSCEQNLNHDAMYWYRQDPGQGLRLIYYSQIVNDFQKGDIAEGYSVSREKKESFPLTVTSAQKNPTAFYLCASNPQGANTEAFFGQGTRLTVV.

The rearrangement joins TRBV5-1 to TRBJ2-5, with D possibly being TRBD1 (5 bases). Germline CDR1 is SGHRS and CDR2 is YFSETQ. The length of the CDR3 is 15 residues. Between the trimmed V and J ends, which lost 7 bases and 5 bases, there was a span of 21 bases. As DNA, the CDR3 is TGCGCCAGCGGTAGGACCGGCAGGGTTGAGGAGACCCAGTACTTC. It is translated as CASGRTGRVEETQYF.

The rearrangement joins TRBV5-1 to TRBJ2-7, with D possibly being TRBD2 (5 bases). Trimming pared 0 bases from V and 5 bases from J, leaving 15 bases between. The CDR3 sequence is 15 residues long. Germline V gives CDR1 SGHRS, CDR2 YFSETQ. DNA for the CDR3: TGCGCCAGCAGCTTGGAAGGTCTAGCCGGCGACGAGCAGTACTTC. Translated: CASSLEGLAGDEQYF.

The rearrangement uses TRBV27 and TRBJ1-6; no clear D gene. V was cut by 6 bases and J by 0 bases, with 6 bases left in between. From germline, CDR1 is MNHEY and CDR2 SMNVEV (reference sequence). This CDR3 comprises 14 residues. In DNA form, the CDR3 reads TGTGCCAGCAGGTCCCGCTCCTATAATTCACCCCTCCACTTT. It encodes CASRSRSYNSPLHF.

The rearrangement joins TRBV21-1 to TRBJ2-2; the DNA was not used to check the table's D call, TRBD2. TRBV21-1 is noted as a pseudogene. The CDR3 extends over 15 amino acids. The DNA for the CDR3 is TGTGCCAGCAGCCGACTAGCGCCGAACACCGGGGAGCTGTTTTTT. It encodes CASSRLAPNTGELFF.